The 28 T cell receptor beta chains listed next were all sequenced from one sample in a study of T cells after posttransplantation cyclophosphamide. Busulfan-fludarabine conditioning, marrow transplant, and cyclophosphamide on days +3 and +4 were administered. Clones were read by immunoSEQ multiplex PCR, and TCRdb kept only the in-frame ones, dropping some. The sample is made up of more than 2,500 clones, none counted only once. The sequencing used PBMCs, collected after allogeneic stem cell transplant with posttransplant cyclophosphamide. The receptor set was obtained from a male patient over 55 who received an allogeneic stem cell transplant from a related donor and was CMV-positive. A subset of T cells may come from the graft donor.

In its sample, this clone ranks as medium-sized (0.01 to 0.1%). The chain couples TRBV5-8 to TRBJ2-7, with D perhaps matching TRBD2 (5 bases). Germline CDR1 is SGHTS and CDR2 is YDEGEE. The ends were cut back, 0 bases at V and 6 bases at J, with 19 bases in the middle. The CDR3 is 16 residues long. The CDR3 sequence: CASSLERGPFLGEQYF. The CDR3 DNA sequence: TGTGCCAGCAGCTTGGAGAGAGGGCCCTTCCTGGGCGAGCAGTACTTC. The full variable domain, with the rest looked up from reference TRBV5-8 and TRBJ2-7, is EAGVTQSPTHLIKTRGQQATLRCSPISGHTSVYWYQQALGLGLQFLLWYDEGEERNRGNFPPRFSGRQFPNYSSELNVNALELEDSALYLCASSLERGPFLGEQYFGPGTRLTVT.

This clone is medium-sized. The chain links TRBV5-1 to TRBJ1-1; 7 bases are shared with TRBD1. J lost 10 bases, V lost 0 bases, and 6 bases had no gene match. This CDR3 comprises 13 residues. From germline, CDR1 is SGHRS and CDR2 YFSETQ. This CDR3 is CASSLDPNRGAFF. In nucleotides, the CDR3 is TGCGCCAGCAGCTTGGACCCCAACAGGGGAGCTTTCTTT. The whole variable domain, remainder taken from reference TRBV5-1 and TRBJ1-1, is KAGVTQTPRYLIKTRGQQVTLSCSPISGHRSVSWYQQTPGQGLQFLFEYFSETQRNKGNFPGRFSGRQFSNSRSEMNVSTLELGDSALYLCASSLDPNRGAFFGQGTRLTVV.

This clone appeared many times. CDR3 protein: CASSQGTSTDTQYF. The CDR3 region has the DNA TGTGCCAGTAGTCAGGGAACGAGCACAGATACGCAGTATTTT. The J gene is TRBJ2-3, the V gene TRBV19, with D perhaps matching TRBD1 (5 bases). The CDR3 extends over 14 amino acids. The V gene lost 5 bases and the J gene lost 0 bases, with 9 bases spanning the gap. Germline V gene sequence: CDR1 LNHDA, CDR2 SQIVND (reference sequence). The full variable domain, completed using reference TRBV19 and TRBJ2-3, is DGGITQSPKYLFRKEGQNVTLSCEQNLNHDAMYWYRQDPGQGLRLIYYSQIVNDFQKGDIAEGYSVSREKKESFPLTVTSAQKNPTAFYLCASSQGTSTDTQYFGPGTRLTVL.

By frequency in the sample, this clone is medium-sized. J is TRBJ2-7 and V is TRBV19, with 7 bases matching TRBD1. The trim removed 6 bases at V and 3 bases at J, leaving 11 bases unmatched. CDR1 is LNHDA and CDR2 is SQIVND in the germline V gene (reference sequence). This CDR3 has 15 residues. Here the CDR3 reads CASSLKVTGSYEQYF. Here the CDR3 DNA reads TGTGCCAGTAGCTTAAAAGTGACAGGGAGCTACGAGCAGTACTTC.

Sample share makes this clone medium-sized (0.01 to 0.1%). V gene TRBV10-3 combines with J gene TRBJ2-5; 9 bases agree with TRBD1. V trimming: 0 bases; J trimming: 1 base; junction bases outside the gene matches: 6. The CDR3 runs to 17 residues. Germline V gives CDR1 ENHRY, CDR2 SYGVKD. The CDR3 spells CAISESPGQGSQETQYF. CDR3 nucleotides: TGTGCCATCAGTGAGTCCCCGGGACAGGGTTCCCAAGAGACCCAGTACTTC.

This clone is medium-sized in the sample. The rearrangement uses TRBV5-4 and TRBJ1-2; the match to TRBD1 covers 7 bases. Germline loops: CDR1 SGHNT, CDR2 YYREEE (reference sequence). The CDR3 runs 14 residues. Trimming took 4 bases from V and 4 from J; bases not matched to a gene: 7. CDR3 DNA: TGTGCCAGCAGCGGCCGGGACAGTCTCTATGGCTACACCTTC. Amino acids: CASSGRDSLYGYTF.

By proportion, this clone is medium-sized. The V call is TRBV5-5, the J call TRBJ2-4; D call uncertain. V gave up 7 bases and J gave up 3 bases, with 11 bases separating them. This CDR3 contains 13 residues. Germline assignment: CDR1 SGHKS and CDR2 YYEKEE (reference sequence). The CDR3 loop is CASGEMDKNIQYF. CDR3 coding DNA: TGTGCCAGCGGAGAGATGGACAAAAACATTCAGTACTTC. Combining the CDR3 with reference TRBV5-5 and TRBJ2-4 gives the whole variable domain DAGVTQSPTHLIKTRGQQVTLRCSPISGHKSVSWYQQVLGQGPQFIFQYYEKEERGRGNFPDRFSARQFPNYSSELNVNALLLGDSALYLCASGEMDKNIQYFGAGTRLSVL.

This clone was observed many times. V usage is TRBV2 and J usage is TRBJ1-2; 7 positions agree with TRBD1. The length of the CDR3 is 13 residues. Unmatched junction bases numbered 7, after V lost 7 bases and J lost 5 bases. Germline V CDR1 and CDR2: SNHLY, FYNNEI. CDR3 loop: CASKTGERYGYTF. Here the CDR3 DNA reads TGTGCCAGCAAAACAGGGGAGCGGTATGGCTACACCTTC.

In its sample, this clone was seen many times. The CDR3 nucleotides read TGTGCCAGCAGTTACCAACAGGGGGCCAACACCGGGGAGCTGTTTTTT. Translation: CASSYQQGANTGELFF. The J gene is TRBJ2-2, the V gene TRBV6-6; 9 bases map to TRBD1. The germline gives CDR1 MNHNY, CDR2 SVGAGI (reference sequence). The CDR3 is 16 amino acids. Unmatched junction bases numbered 3, after V lost 2 bases and J lost 2 bases.

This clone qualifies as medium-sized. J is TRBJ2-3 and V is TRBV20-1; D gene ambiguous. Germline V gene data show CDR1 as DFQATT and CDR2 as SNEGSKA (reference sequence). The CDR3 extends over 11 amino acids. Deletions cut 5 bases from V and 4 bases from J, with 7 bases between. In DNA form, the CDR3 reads TGCAGTGCTGATGGGCCAGATACGCAGTATTTT. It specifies CSADGPDTQYF.

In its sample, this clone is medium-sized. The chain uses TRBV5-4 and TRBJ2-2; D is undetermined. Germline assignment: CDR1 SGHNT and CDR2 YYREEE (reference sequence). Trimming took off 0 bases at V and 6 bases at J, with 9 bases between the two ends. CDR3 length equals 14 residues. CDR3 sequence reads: CASSLELPPGELFF. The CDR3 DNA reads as TGTGCCAGCAGCTTGGAACTACCACCCGGGGAGCTGTTTTTT.

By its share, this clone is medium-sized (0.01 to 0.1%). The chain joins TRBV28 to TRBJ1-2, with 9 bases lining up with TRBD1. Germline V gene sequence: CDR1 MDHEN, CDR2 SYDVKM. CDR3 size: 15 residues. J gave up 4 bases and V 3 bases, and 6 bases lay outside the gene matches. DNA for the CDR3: TGTGCCAGCAGTTTTTGGGACAGGGAGACCTATGGCTACACCTTC. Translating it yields CASSFWDRETYGYTF.

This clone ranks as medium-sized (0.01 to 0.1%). Written as DNA, the CDR3 is TGTGCCAGCAGCCTCCGAGGGAGTAGCGGGACAGATACGCAGTATTTT. Protein sequence: CASSLRGSSGTDTQYF. The chain links TRBV11-3 to TRBJ2-3; 7 positions match TRBD2. Unmatched junction bases numbered 11, after V lost 5 bases and J lost 3 bases. The CDR3 loop spans 16 amino acids. Germline CDR1 reads SGHNT; CDR2 reads YENEEA.

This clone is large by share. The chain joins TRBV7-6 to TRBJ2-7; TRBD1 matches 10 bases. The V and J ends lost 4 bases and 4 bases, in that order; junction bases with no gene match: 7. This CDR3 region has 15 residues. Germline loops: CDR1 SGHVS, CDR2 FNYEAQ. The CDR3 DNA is TGTGCCAGCAGCTCCGGGACAGGGGAAGGTTACGAGCAGTACGTC. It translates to CASSSGTGEGYEQYV.

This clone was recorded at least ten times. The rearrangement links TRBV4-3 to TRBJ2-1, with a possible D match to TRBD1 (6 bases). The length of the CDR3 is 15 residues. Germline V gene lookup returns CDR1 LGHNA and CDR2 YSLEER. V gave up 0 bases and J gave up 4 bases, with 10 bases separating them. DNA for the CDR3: TGCGCCAGCAGCCAAGAACTGGACAGTTACAATGAGCAGTTCTTC. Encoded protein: CASSQELDSYNEQFF.

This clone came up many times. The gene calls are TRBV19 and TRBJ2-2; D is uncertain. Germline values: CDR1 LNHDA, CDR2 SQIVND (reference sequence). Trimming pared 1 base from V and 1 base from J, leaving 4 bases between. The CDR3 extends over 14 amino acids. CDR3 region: CASSIGQNTGELFF. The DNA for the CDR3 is TGTGCCAGTAGTATAGGACAGAACACCGGGGAGCTGTTTTTT.

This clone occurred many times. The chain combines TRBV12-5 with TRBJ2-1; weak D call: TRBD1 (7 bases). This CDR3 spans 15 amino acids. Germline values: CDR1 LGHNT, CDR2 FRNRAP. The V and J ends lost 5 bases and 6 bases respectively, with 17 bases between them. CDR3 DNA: TGTGCTAGTGGTCGAGGGGCAGGGGGGATCAATGAGCAGTTCTTC. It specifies CASGRGAGGINEQFF.

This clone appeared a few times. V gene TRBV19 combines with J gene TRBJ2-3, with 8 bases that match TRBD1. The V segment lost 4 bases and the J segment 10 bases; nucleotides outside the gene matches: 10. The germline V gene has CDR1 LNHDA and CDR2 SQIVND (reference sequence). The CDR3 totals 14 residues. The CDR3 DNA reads TGTGCCAGTAGTAGGCAGGGGGCAGGGGATGCGCAGTATTTT. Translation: CASSRQGAGDAQYF.

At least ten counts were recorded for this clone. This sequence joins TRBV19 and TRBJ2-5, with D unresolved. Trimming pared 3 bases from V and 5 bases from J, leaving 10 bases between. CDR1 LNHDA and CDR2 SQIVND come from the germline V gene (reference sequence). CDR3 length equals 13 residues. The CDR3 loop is CASSISQVETQYF. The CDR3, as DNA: TGTGCCAGTAGTATCAGTCAGGTTGAGACCCAGTACTTC.

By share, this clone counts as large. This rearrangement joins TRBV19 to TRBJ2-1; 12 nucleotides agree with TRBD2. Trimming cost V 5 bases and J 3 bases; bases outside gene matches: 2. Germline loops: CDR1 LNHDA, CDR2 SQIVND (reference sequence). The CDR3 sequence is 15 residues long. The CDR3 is CASSRTSGDYNEQFF. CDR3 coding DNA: TGTGCCAGTAGTCGGACTAGCGGGGACTACAATGAGCAGTTCTTC.

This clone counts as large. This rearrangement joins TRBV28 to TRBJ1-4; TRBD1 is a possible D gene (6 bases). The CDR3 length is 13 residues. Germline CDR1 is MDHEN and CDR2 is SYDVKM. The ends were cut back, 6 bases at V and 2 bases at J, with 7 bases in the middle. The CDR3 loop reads CASRDSTNEKLFF. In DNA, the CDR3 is TGTGCCAGCAGGGACAGTACTAATGAAAAACTGTTTTTT.

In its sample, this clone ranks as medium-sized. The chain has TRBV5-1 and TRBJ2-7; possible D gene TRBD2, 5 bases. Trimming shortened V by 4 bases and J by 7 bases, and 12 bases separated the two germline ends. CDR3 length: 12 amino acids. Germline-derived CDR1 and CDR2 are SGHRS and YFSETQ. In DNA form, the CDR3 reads TGCGCCAGCAGCAGAGAGGGAGAAGAGCAGTACTTC. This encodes CASSREGEEQYF. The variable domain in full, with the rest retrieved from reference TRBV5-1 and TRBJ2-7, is KAGVTQTPRYLIKTRGQQVTLSCSPISGHRSVSWYQQTPGQGLQFLFEYFSETQRNKGNFPGRFSGRQFSNSRSEMNVSTLELGDSALYLCASSREGEEQYFGPGTRLTVT.

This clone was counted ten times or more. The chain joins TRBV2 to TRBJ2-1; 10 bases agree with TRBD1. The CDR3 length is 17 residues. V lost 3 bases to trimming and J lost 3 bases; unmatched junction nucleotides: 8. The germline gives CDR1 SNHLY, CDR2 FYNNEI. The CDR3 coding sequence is TGTGCCAGCAGTGACGTAAACCGGGACAGGGGCTACAATGAGCAGTTCTTC. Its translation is CASSDVNRDRGYNEQFF.

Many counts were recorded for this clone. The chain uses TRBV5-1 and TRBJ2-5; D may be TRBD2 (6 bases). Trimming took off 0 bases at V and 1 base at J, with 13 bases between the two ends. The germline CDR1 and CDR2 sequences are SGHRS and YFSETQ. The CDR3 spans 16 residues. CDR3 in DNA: TGCGCCAGCAGCTTGGGTGTTGGGACTGGCCAAGAGACCCAGTACTTC. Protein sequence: CASSLGVGTGQETQYF. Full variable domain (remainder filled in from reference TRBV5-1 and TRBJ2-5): KAGVTQTPRYLIKTRGQQVTLSCSPISGHRSVSWYQQTPGQGLQFLFEYFSETQRNKGNFPGRFSGRQFSNSRSEMNVSTLELGDSALYLCASSLGVGTGQETQYFGPGTRLLVL.

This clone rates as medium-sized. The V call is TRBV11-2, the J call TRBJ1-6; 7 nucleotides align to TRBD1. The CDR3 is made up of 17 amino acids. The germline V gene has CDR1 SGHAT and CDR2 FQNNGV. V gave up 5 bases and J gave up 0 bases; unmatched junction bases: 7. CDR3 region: CASSPGQLSSYNSPLHF. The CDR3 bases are TGTGCCAGCAGCCCGGGACAGTTGAGCTCCTATAATTCACCCCTCCACTTT.

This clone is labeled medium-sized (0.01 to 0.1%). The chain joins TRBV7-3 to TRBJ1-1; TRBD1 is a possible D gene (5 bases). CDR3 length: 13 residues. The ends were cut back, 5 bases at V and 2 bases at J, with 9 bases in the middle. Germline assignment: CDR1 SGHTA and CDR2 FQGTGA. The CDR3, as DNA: TGTGCCAGCAGCCCGGGGGGTAACACTGAAGCTTTCTTT. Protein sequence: CASSPGGNTEAFF. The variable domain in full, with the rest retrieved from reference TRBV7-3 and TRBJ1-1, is GAGVSQTPSNKVTEKGKYVELRCDPISGHTALYWYRQSLGQGPEFLIYFQGTGAADDSGLPNDRFFAVRPEGSVSTLKIQRTERGDSAVYLCASSPGGNTEAFFGQGTRLTVV.

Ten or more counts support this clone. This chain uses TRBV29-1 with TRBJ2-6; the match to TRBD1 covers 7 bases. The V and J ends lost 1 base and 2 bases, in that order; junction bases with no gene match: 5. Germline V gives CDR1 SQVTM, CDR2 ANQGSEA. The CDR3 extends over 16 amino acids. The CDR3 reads CSVEGTGPPGANVLTF. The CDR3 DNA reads TGCAGCGTTGAAGGGACAGGCCCTCCTGGGGCCAACGTCCTGACTTTC.

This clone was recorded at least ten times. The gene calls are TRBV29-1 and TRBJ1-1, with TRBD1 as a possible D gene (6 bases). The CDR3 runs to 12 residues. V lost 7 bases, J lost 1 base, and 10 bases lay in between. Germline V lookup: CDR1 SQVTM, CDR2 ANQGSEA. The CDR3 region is CSGGQQNTEAFF. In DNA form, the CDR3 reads TGCAGCGGCGGACAGCAGAACACTGAAGCTTTCTTT.